This T cell receptor (beta chain) is drawn from a study of T cell responses to AZD1222 COVID-19 vaccine. Regarding the study as a whole: Baseline seropositivity occurred in only six or seven AZD1222 recipients. Spike-specific TCR breadth and depth both grew after two AZD1222 doses.

TCRdb's table, derived via immunoSEQ multiplex PCR, lists solely in-frame clones and lacks some. The sample carries about 100,000 clones, about 89% recorded once. As to this clone: As yet, its antigen is unknown.

This receptor was identified in an adult who received the MenACWY meningococcal vaccine as a control. Material: peripheral blood, obtained 28 days after the second dose of the MenACWY control vaccine.

The CDR3 here is CASSKAVRDDGYTF. The CDR3 nucleotides read TGTGCCAGCAGCAAAGCTGTCCGGGATGATGGCTACACCTTC. This chain connects TRBV21-1 to TRBJ1-2. TRBV21-1 represents a pseudogene. The CDR3 extends over 14 amino acids.